This TCR beta chain was recorded in a study of blood T cell repertoires in COVID-19. Study in general: Some COVID-19 samples were acute and others convalescent; all came from the United States, Italy and Spain. Sources were T cells, B-cell-depleted T cells, or PBMCs; the material itself was cDNA or gDNA.

In the source study's methods: Estimated nucleated cell counts came from reference gene primer amplification. Assay: immunoSEQ multiplex PCR; the TCRdb copy retains only in-frame clones and omits some. V, J and clone size were drawn from that table, and D and trimming were deduced from the DNA. The sample records 150,000 or so clones, around 83% being singletons. Per germline, CDR1 LNHDA and CDR2 SQIVND (reference sequence). The CDR3 totals 15 residues. The J segment lost 7 bases and the V segment lost 8 bases, leaving 11 bases of the junction unmatched. The sequenced sample was peripheral blood. The sequence was obtained from a man aged 18-30 years with acute or convalescent COVID-19. The J gene is TRBJ1-6, the V gene TRBV19; 7 bases match TRBD1. CDR3 in DNA: TGTGCCAGTTCGCAGGGGGGAAACTGGAATTCACCCCTCCACTTT. It encodes CASSQGGNWNSPLHF.